This T cell receptor (beta chain) was captured by sequencing in a study of CD8 T cells in ankylosing spondylitis. Each CDR3 protein is one row after TCRdb ran MiXCR on the 5' RACE reads. The sample shows 150,000 to 200,000 distinct CDR3 sequences, roughly 13% of them seen only once. This clonotype was counted at least ten times. Sequencing input: blood, either unsorted or a sorted T cell fraction (not recorded which). The receptor comes from a female donor with ankylosing spondylitis or in good health (not recorded which).

CDR3 coding DNA: TGTGTCACGGCGATCGGCACCGGGGAGCTGTTTTTT. Its protein is CVTAIGTGELFF. This sequence joins TRBV28 and TRBJ2-2; D call uncertain. There are 12 residues in the CDR3. CDR1 is MDHEN, CDR2 SYDVKM, per germline.